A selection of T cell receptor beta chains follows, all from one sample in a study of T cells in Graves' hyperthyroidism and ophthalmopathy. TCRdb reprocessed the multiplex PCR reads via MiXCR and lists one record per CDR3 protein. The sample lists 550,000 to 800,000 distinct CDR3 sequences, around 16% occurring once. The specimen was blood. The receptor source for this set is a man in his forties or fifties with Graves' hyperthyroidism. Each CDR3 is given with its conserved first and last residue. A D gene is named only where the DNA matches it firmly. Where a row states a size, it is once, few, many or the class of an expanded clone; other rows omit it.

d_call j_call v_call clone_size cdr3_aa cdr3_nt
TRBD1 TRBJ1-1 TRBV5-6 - CASSSVDRVTEAFF TGTGCCAGCAGCTCGGTAGACAGGGTGACTGAAGCTTTCTTT
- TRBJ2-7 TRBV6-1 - CASSDGQRYEQYF TGTGCCAGCAGTGATGGCCAGCGCTACGAGCAGTACTTC
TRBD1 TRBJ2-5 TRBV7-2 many CASSPGTAPYQETQYF TGTGCCAGCAGCCCCGGGACAGCCCCGTACCAAGAGACCCAGTACTTC
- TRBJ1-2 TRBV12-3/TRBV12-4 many CASTLTFSGYTF TGTGCCAGCACCCTAACCTTTTCTGGCTACACCTTC
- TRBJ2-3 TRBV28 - CASSSPRDTQYF TGTGCCAGCAGTTCCCCGAGGGATACGCAGTATTTT
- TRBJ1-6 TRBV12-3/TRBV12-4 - CASSPRQNLKSPLHF TGTGCCAGCAGTCCAAGACAGAACCTGAAATCACCCCTCCACTTT
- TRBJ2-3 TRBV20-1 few CSAMHMLSGDTQYF TGCAGTGCTATGCATATGCTATCTGGGGATACGCAGTATTTT
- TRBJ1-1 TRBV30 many CAWSPSFNTEAFF TGTGCCTGGAGTCCTTCCTTTAACACTGAAGCTTTCTTT
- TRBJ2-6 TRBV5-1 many CASSLVLAGANVLTF TGCGCCAGCAGCTTGGTCCTCGCTGGGGCCAACGTCCTGACTTTC
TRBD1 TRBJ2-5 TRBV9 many CASSVEGQGAVETQYF TGTGCCAGCAGCGTAGAGGGACAGGGGGCGGTTGAGACCCAGTACTTC
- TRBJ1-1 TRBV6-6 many CASSYSLDLGNTEAFF TGTGCCAGCAGTTACTCTCTCGATCTGGGGAACACTGAAGCTTTCTTT
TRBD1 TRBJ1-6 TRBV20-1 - CSARPTGGDNSPLHF TGCAGTGCTAGACCCACAGGGGGAGATAATTCACCCCTCCACTTT
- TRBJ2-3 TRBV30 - CAWAPGADTQYF TGTGCCTGGGCCCCGGGGGCAGATACGCAGTATTTT
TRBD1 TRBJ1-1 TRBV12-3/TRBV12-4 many CASIARDRGNTEAFF TGTGCCAGCATCGCTCGGGACAGGGGGAACACTGAAGCTTTCTTT
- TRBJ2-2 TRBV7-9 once CASSFSAGWDTGELFF TGTGCCAGCAGCTTTTCAGCGGGCTGGGACACCGGGGAGCTGTTTTTT
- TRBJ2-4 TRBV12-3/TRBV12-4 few CASSSYTSSLQYF TGTGCCAGCAGTTCCTACACTAGTTCCCTTCAGTACTTC
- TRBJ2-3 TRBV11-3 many CASSLEWSSTDTQYF TGTGCCAGCAGCTTAGAATGGAGTAGCACAGATACGCAGTATTTT
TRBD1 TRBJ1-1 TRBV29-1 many CSVEGQGGSMAFF TGCAGCGTTGAAGGACAGGGGGGAAGTATGGCTTTCTTT
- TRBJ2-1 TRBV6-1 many CASMRQSYNEQFF TGTGCCAGCATGCGGCAGTCCTACAATGAGCAGTTCTTC
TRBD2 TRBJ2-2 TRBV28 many CASRLGGSTGELFF TGTGCCAGCAGACTGGGGGGGTCCACCGGGGAGCTGTTTTTT
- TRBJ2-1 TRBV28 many CATEGVGNEQFF TGTGCCACCGAGGGGGTCGGGAATGAGCAGTTCTTC
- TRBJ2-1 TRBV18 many CASSPPSPANEQFF TGTGCCAGCTCACCACCTAGCCCAGCAAATGAGCAGTTCTTC
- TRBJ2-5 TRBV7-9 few CASSLGSGGRGETQYF TGTGCCAGCAGCTTAGGTAGTGGGGGCCGAGGAGAGACCCAGTACTTC
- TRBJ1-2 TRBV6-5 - CASSYRRVDGYTF TGTGCCAGCAGTTACCGCAGGGTTGATGGCTACACCTTC
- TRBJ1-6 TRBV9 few CAGSATPADDLHF TGTGCCGGCAGCGCAACCCCGGCTGATGACCTCCACTTT
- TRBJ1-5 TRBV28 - CASSSPGGGRGNQPQHF TGTGCCAGCAGTTCCCCGGGAGGGGGGCGAGGCAATCAGCCCCAGCATTTT
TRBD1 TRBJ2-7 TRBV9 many CASSPTGKIYEQYF TGTGCCAGCAGCCCGACAGGGAAGATCTACGAGCAGTACTTC
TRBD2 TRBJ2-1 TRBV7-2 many CASSREGLLLPAYNEQFF TGTGCCAGCAGTCGGGAGGGACTCTTGTTACCCGCCTACAATGAGCAGTTCTTC
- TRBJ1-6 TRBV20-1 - CSAAPGLGNSPLHF TGCAGTGCTGCCCCGGGGTTGGGGAATTCACCCCTCCACTTT
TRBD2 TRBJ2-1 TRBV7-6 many CASSFGGPSGRSYNEQFF TGTGCCAGCAGCTTCGGGGGTCCAAGCGGGAGGTCCTACAATGAGCAGTTCTTC
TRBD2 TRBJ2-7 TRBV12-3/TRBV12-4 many CASSPYAGGPGEQYF TGTGCCAGCAGTCCCTACGCGGGAGGGCCCGGCGAGCAGTACTTC
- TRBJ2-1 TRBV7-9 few CASSLTVESEQFF TGTGCCAGCAGCTTAACAGTAGAGAGTGAGCAGTTCTTC
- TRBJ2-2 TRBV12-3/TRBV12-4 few CASSLRGVELFF TGTGCCAGCAGTTTAAGGGGGGTGGAGCTGTTTTTT
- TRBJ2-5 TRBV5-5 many CASSSAERLVVETQYF TGTGCCAGCAGCTCGGCGGAGAGACTAGTGGTCGAGACCCAGTACTTC
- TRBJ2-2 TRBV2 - CASSADPDGTVNEMLFF TGTGCCAGCAGTGCAGATCCCGACGGGACGGTGAATGAAATGCTGTTTTTT
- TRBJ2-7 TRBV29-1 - CSVARPHEQYF TGCAGCGTAGCCCGGCCCCACGAGCAGTACTTC
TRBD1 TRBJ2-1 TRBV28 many CASSSDRADNEQFF TGTGCCAGCAGTTCGGACAGGGCAGACAATGAGCAGTTCTTC
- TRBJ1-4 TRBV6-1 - CASSEQGLAPVEKLFF TGTGCCAGCAGCGAACAGGGTTTGGCCCCGGTTGAAAAACTGTTTTTT
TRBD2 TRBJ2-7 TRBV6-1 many CASSPRTSGGLSEQYF TGTGCCAGCAGTCCAAGGACTAGCGGGGGCCTGAGCGAGCAGTACTTC
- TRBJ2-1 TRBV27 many CASSLYKSGSQGQFF TGTGCCAGCAGTTTATACAAGTCGGGGTCACAAGGGCAGTTCTTC
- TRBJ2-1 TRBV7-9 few CASSLRSSSYNEQFF TGTGCCAGCAGCTTAAGGTCTAGCTCCTACAATGAGCAGTTCTTC
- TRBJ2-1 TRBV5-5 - CASSLVPGPEQFF TGTGCCAGCAGCTTGGTACCGGGGCCTGAGCAGTTCTTC
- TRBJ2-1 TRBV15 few CATSRSRGASYNEQFF TGTGCCACCAGCAGATCTCGGGGGGCCTCCTACAATGAGCAGTTCTTC
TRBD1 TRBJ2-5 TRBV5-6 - CASSLDLGQGAGTQYF TGTGCCAGCAGCTTGGACCTGGGACAGGGGGCGGGGACCCAGTACTTC
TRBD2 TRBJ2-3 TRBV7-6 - CASKLAGGFDTQYF TGTGCCAGCAAACTAGCGGGAGGTTTTGATACGCAGTATTTT
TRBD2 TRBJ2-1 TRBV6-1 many CASSRRVAGGPNNEQFF TGTGCCAGCAGTCGACGAGTAGCGGGAGGTCCGAACAATGAGCAGTTCTTC
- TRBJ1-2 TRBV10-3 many CAITSRANYGYTF TGTGCCATCACCTCGCGGGCTAACTATGGCTACACCTTC
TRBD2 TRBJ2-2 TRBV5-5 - CASRFPGLALTGELFF TGTGCCAGCAGGTTCCCGGGACTAGCGTTGACCGGGGAGCTGTTTTTT
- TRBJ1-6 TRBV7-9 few CASSPGTESSYNSPLHF TGTGCCAGCAGCCCCGGGACGGAGAGCTCCTATAATTCACCCCTCCACTTT
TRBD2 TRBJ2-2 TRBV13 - CASSLGAGGHGELFF TGTGCCAGCAGCTTAGGAGCGGGAGGGCACGGGGAGCTGTTTTTT
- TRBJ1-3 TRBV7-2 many CASSLQGFSGNTIYF TGTGCCAGCAGCTTACAAGGCTTCTCTGGAAACACCATATATTTT
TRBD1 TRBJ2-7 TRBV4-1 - CASSREGGSDEQYF TGCGCCAGCAGCCGGGAAGGGGGCAGCGACGAGCAGTACTTC
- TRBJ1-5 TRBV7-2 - CASSLVTDSNQPQHF TGTGCCAGCAGCTTAGTGACAGATAGCAATCAGCCCCAGCATTTT
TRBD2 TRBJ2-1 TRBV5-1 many CASGRTSGTSYNEQFF TGCGCCAGCGGGAGGACTAGCGGCACCTCCTACAATGAGCAGTTCTTC